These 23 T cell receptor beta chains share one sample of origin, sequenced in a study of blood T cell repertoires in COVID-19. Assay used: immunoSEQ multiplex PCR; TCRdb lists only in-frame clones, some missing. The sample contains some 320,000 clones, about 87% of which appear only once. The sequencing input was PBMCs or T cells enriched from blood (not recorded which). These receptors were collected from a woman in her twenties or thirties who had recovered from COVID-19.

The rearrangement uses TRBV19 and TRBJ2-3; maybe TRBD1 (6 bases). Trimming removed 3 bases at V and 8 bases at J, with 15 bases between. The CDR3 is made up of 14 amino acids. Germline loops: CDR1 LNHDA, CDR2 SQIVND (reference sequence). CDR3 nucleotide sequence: TGTGCCAGTAGTATGCAACAGGGTGTTGGTACGCAGTATTTT. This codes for CASSMQQGVGTQYF.

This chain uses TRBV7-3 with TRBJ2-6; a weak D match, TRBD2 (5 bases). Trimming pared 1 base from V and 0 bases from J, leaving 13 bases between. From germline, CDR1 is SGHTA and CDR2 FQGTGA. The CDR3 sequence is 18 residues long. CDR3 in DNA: TGTGCCAGCAGCTTAAGTCCCGGTGGAGGCTCTGGGGCCAACGTCCTGACTTTC. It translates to CASSLSPGGGSGANVLTF.

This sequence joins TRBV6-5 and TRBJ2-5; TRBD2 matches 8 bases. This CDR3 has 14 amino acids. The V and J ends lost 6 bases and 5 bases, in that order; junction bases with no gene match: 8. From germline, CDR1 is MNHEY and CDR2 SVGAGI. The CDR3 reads CASSLRTSLETQYF. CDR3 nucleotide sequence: TGTGCCAGCAGCCTTCGGACTAGCTTGGAGACCCAGTACTTC.

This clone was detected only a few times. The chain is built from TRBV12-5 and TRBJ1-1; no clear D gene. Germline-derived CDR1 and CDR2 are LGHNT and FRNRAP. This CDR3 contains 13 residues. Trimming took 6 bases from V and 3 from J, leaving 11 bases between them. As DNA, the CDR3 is TGTGCTAGTGGCCCAGACTGGGACACTGAAGCTTTCTTT. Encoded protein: CASGPDWDTEAFF.

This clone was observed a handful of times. In DNA form, the CDR3 reads TGTGCCACCAGTGAGGGAGGGTTCAATCAGCCCCAGCATTTT. Translation: CATSEGGFNQPQHF. The rearrangement uses TRBV24-1 and TRBJ1-5; no firm D call. CDR3 length: 14 amino acids. V lost 4 bases to trimming and J lost 3 bases, with 9 bases between them. Per germline, CDR1 KGHDR and CDR2 SFDVKD.

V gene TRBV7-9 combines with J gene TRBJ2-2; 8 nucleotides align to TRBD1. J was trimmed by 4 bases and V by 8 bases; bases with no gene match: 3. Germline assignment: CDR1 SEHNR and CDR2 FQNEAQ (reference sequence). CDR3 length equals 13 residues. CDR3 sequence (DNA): TGTGCCAGCGACAGGGGAAGCACCGGGGAGCTGTTTTTT. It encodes CASDRGSTGELFF. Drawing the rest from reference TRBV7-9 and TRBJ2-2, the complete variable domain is DTGVSQNPRHKITKRGQNVTFRCDPISEHNRLYWYRQTLGQGPEFLTYFQNEAQLEKSRLLSDRFSAERPKGSFSTLEIQRTEQGDSAMYLCASDRGSTGELFFGEGSRLTVL.

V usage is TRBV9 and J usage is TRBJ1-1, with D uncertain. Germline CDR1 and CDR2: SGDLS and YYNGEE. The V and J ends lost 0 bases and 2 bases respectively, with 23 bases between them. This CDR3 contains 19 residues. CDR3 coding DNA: TGTGCCAGCAGCGTAGGCGGAGGGCGAGTGGGTGTAATTAACACTGAAGCTTTCTTT. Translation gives CASSVGGGRVGVINTEAFF.

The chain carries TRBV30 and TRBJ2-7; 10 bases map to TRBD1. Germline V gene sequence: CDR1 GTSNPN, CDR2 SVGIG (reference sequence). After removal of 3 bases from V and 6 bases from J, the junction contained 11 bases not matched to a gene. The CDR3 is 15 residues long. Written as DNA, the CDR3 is TGTGCCTGGAGCCGAGGGACAGGGGTTTCGGGCGAGCAGTACTTC. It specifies CAWSRGTGVSGEQYF.

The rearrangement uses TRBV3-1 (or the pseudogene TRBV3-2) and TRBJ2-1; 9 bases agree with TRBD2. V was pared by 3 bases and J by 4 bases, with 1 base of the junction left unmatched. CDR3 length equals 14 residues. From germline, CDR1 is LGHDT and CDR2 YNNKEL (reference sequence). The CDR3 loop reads CASSHSGGYNEQFF. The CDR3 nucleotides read TGTGCCAGCAGCCATAGCGGGGGATACAATGAGCAGTTCTTC.

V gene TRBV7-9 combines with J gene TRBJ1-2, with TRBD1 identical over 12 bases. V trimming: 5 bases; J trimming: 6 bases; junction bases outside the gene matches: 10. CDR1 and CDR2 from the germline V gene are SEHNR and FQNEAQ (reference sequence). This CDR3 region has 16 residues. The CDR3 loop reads CASSVSGTGGIDGYTF. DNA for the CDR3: TGTGCCAGCAGCGTGTCCGGGACAGGGGGCATAGATGGCTACACCTTC.

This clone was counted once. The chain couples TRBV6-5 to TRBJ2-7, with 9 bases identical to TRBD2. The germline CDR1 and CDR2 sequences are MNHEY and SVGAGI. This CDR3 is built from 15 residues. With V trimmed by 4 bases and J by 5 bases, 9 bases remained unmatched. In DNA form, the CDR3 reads TGTGCCAGCAGTTCGAAGCGGGGGGATATCGACGAGCAGTACTTC. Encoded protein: CASSSKRGDIDEQYF.

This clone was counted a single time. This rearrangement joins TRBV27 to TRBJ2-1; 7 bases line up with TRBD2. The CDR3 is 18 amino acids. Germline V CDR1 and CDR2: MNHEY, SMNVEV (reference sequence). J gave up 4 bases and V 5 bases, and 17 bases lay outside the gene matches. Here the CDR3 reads CASSPLLGGGSPYNEQFF. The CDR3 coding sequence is TGTGCCAGCAGTCCCCTTTTAGGCGGGGGATCCCCATACAATGAGCAGTTCTTC.

This chain's CDR3 is CASSRTSGGADTQYF. CDR3 nucleotide sequence: TGTGCCAGCAGCCGGACTAGCGGGGGGGCCGATACGCAGTATTTT. The chain has TRBV5-4 and TRBJ2-3; TRBD2 aligns across 15 bases. V lost 4 bases, J lost 6 bases, and 3 bases stayed unmatched. The CDR3 has 15 residues. Per germline, CDR1 SGHNT and CDR2 YYREEE (reference sequence).

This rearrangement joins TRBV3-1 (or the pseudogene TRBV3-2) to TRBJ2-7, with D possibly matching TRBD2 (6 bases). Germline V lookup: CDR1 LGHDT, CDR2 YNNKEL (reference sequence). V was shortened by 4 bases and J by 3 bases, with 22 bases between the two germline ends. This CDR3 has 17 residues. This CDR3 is CASSLHRAGRGDYEQYF. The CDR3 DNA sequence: TGTGCCAGCAGCCTCCACCGGGCGGGGCGGGGAGACTACGAGCAGTACTTC.

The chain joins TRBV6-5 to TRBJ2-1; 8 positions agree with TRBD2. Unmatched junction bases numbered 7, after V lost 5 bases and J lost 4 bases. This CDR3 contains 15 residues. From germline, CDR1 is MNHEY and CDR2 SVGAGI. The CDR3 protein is CASSLSGGPYNEQFF. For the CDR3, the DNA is TGTGCCAGCAGTCTCAGCGGGGGCCCTTACAATGAGCAGTTCTTC.

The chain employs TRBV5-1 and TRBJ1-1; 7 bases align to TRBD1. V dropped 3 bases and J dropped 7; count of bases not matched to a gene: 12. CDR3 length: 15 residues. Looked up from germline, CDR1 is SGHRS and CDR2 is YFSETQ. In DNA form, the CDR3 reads TGCGCCAGCAGCTCCTTGGGGGGACAGAGAAATGAAGCTTTCTTT. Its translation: CASSSLGGQRNEAFF.

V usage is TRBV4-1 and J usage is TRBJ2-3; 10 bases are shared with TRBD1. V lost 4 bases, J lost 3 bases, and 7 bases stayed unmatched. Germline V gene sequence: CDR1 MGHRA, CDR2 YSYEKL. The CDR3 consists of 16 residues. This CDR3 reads CASSPRQGAPTDTQYF. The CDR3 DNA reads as TGCGCCAGCAGCCCCCGACAGGGGGCGCCGACAGATACGCAGTATTTT.

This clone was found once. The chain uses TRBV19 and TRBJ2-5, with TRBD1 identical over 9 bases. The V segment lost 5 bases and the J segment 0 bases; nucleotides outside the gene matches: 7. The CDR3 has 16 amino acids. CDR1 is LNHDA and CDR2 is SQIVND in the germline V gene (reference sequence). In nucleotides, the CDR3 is TGTGCCAGTAGTGTCGACAGGGGGGTAGACCAAGAGACCCAGTACTTC. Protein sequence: CASSVDRGVDQETQYF.

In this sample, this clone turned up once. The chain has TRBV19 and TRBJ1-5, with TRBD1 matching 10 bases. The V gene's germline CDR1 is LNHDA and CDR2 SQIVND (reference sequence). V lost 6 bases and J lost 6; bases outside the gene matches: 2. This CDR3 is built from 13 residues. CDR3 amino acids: CASRRDRGQPQHF. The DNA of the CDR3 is TGTGCCAGTAGGCGGGACAGGGGTCAGCCCCAGCATTTT.

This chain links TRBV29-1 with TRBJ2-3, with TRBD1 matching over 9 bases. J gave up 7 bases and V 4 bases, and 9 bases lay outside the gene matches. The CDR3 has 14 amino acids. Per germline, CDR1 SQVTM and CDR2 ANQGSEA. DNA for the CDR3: TGCAGCGTTGGGCCGGGACAGGGCGCGAATACGCAGTATTTT. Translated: CSVGPGQGANTQYF.

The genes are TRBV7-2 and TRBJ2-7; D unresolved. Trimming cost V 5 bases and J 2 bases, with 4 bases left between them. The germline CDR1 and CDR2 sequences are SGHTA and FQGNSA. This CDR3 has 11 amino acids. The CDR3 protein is CASSATYEQYF. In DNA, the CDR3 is TGTGCCAGCAGCGCGACCTACGAGCAGTACTTC. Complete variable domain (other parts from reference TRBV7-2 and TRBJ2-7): GAGVSQSPSNKVTEKGKDVELRCDPISGHTALYWYRQSLGQGLEFLIYFQGNSAPDKSGLPSDRFSAERTGGSVSTLTIQRTQQEDSAVYLCASSATYEQYFGPGTRLTVT.

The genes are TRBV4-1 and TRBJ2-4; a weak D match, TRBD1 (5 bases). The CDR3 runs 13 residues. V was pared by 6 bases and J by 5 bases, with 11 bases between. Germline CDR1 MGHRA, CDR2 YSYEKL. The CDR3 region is CASSHQGENIQYF. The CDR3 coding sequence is TGCGCCAGCAGTCACCAGGGTGAAAACATTCAGTACTTC.

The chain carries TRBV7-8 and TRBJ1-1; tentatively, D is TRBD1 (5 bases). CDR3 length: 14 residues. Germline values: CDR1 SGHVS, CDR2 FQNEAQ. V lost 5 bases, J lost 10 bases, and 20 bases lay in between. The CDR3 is CASSPRTDMRIAFF. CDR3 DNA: TGTGCCAGCAGCCCTCGGACGGACATGAGAATAGCTTTCTTT.